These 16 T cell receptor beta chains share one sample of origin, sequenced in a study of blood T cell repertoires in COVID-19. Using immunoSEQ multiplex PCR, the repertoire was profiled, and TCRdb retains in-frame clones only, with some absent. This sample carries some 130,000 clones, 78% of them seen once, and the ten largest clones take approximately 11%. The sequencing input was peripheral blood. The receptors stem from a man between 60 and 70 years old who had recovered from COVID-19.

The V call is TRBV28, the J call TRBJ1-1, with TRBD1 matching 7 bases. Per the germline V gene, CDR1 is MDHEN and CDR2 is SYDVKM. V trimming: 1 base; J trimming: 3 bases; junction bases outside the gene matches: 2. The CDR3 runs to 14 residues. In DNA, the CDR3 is TGTGCCAGCAGTTTATACAGGGGACACACTGAAGCTTTCTTT. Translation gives CASSLYRGHTEAFF. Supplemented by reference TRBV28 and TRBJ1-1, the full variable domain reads DVKVTQSSRYLVKRTGEKVFLECVQDMDHENMFWYRQDPGLGLRLIYFSYDVKMKEKGDIPEGYSVSREKKERFSLILESASTNQTSMYLCASSLYRGHTEAFFGQGTRLTVV.

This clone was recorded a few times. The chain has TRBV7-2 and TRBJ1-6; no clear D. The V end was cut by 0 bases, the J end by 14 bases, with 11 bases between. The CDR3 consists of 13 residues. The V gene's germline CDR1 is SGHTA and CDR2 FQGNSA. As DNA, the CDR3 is TGTGCCAGCAGCTTAGCTCTGGCCCGTGCCCTCCACTTT. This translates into CASSLALARALHF.

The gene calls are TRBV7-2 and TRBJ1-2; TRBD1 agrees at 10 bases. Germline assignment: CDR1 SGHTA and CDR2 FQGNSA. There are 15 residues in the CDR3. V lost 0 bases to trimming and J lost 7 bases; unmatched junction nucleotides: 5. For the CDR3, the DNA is TGTGCCAGCAGCTTAGCTGCGGGACAGGGGTCTGGCTACACCTTC. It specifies CASSLAAGQGSGYTF.

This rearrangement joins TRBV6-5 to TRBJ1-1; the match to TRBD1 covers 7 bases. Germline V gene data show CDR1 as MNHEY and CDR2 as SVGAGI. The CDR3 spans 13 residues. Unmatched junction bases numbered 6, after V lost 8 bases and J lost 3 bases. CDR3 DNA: TGTGCCAGCGGTACGCAGGGGGACACTGAAGCTTTCTTT. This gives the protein CASGTQGDTEAFF.

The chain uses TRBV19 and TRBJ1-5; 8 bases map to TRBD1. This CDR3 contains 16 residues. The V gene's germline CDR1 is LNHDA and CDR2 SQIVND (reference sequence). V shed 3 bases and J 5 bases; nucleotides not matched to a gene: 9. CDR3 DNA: TGTGCCAGTAGTATGTGGGGCGGACAGGGTGATCAGCCCCAGCATTTT. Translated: CASSMWGGQGDQPQHF.

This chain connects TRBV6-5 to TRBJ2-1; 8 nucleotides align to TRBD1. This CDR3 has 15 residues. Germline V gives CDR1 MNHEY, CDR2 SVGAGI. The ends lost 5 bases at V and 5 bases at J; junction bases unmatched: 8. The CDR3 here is CASSPRQGIDNEQFF. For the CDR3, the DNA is TGTGCCAGCAGTCCTCGACAGGGGATAGACAATGAGCAGTTCTTC.

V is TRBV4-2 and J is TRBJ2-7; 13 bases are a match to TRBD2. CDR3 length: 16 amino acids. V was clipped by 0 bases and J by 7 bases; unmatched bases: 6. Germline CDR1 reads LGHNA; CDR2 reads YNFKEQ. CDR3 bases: TGTGCCAGCAGCCAAGAGGTTGCGGGACTAGCGGGGGAGCAGTACTTC. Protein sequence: CASSQEVAGLAGEQYF.

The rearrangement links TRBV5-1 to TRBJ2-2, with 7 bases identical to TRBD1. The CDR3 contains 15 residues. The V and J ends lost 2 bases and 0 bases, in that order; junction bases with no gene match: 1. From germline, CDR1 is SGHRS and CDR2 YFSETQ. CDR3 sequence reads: CASSFGTANTGELFF. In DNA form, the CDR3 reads TGCGCCAGCAGCTTCGGGACAGCGAACACCGGGGAGCTGTTTTTT.

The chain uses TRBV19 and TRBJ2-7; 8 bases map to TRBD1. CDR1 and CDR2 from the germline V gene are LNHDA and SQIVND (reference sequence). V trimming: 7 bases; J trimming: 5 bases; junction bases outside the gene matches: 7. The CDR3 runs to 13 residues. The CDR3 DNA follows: TGTGCCAGTACCGGACAGGGTAGGAACGAGCAGTACTTC. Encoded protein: CASTGQGRNEQYF. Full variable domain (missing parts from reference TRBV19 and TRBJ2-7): DGGITQSPKYLFRKEGQNVTLSCEQNLNHDAMYWYRQDPGQGLRLIYYSQIVNDFQKGDIAEGYSVSREKKESFPLTVTSAQKNPTAFYLCASTGQGRNEQYFGPGTRLTVT.

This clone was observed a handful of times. The CDR3 DNA follows: TGTGCCAGCAGCCCACCGGGACTAGCGGGAGCGGGGGCCTACGAGCAGTACTTC. Protein sequence: CASSPPGLAGAGAYEQYF. The chain links TRBV5-4 to TRBJ2-7, with 14 bases lining up with TRBD2. This CDR3 spans 18 amino acids. V trimming: 4 bases; J trimming: 2 bases; junction bases outside the gene matches: 11. The germline gives CDR1 SGHNT, CDR2 YYREEE (reference sequence).

CDR3 DNA sequence: TGTGCCAGCAGTTACTCACAGGAAGACTACGAGCAGTACTTC. Amino acid sequence: CASSYSQEDYEQYF. This chain links TRBV6-6 with TRBJ2-7; D possibly corresponds to TRBD1 (5 bases). V was cut by 0 bases and J by 3 bases, with 9 bases left in between. From germline, CDR1 is MNHNY and CDR2 SVGAGI (reference sequence). The CDR3 is 14 amino acids.

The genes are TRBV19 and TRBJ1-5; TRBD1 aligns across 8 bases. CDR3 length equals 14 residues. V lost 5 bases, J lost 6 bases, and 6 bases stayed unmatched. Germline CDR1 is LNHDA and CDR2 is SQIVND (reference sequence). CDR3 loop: CASSSGQGVQPQHF. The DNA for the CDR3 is TGTGCCAGTAGTTCAGGACAGGGCGTTCAGCCCCAGCATTTT.

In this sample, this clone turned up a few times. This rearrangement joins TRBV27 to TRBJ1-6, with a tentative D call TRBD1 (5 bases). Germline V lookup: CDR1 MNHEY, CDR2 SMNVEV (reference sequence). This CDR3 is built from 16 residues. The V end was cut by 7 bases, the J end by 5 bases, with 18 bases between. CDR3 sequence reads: CASTYQGGLNNSPLHF. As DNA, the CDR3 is TGTGCCAGCACCTATCAGGGAGGGTTGAATAATTCACCCCTCCACTTT.

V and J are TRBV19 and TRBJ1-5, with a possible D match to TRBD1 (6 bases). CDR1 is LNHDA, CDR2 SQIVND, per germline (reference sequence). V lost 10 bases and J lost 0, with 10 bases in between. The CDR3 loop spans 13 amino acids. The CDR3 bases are TGTGCCACGGGACAAAGTAGCAATCAGCCCCAGCATTTT. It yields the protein CATGQSSNQPQHF.

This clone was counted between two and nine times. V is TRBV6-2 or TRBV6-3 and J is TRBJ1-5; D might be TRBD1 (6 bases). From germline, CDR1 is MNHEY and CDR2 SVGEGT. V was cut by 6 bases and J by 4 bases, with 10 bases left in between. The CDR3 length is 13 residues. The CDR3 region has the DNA TGTGCCAGCAGCCTGGACAGTAATCAGCCCCAGCATTTT. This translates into CASSLDSNQPQHF.

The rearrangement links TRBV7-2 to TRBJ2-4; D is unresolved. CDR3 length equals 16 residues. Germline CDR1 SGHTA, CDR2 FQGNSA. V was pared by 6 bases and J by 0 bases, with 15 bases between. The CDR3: CASSLTSYLAKNIQYF. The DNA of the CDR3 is TGTGCCAGCAGTCTTACCAGTTACCTAGCCAAAAACATTCAGTACTTC.